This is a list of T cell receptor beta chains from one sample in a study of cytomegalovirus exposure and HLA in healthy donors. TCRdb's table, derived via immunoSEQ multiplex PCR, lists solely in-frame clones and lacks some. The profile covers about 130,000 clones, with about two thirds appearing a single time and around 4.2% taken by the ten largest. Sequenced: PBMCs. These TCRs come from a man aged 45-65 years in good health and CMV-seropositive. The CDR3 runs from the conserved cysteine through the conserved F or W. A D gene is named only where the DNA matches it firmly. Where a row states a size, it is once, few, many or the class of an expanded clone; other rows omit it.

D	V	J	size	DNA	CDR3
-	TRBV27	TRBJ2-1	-	TGTGCCAGCAGTTCCCTTAGAGGGTATGAGCAGTTCTTC	CASSSLRGYEQFF
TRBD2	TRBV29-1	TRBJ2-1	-	TGCAGCGTCCCGGGACTAGTCAATTTTCGGGGGCAGTTCTTC	CSVPGLVNFRGQFF
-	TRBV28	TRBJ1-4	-	TGTGCCAGCAGACGGGGAGCGGTTGGGGAAAAACTGTTTTTT	CASRRGAVGEKLFF
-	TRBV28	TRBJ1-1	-	TGTGCCAGCAGTTTCCCCAGAGGGGGTGTAGGGGACACTGAAGCTTTCTTT	CASSFPRGGVGDTEAFF
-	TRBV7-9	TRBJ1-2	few	TGTTCCAGCAGCTCCGGGATGACCCCCTGGACTGATATTGGCTACACCTTC	CSSSSGMTPWTDIGYTF
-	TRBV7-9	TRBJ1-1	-	TGTGCCAGCAGCTTAACCCGCGGGGGACGGACTGAAGCTTTCTTT	CASSLTRGGRTEAFF
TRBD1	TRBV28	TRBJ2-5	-	TGTGCCAGCAGTATACCCTCCAGGGGGCAGGAGACCCAGTACTTC	CASSIPSRGQETQYF
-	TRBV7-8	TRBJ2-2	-	TGTGCCAGCAGCTTAGCCCCCCTCGGGAACACCGGGGAGCTGTTTTTT	CASSLAPLGNTGELFF
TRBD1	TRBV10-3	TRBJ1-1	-	TGTGCCATCAGTACGGGACAGGGGGGCAAACGGACTGAAGCTTTCTTT	CAISTGQGGKRTEAFF
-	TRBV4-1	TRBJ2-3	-	TGCGCCAGCAGCCAAGAAGTGGGGGGAGATACGCAGTATTTT	CASSQEVGGDTQYF
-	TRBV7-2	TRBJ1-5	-	TGTGCCAGCAGCTTCTACACCCAGGATAATCAGCCCCAGCATTTT	CASSFYTQDNQPQHF
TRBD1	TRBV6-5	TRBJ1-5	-	TGTGCCAGCAGTTATAAACAGGGGATTCAGCCCCAGCATTTT	CASSYKQGIQPQHF
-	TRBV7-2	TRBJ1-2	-	TGTGCCAGCAGCTTAGACGAGGGAAGATCAAGTGGCTACACCTTC	CASSLDEGRSSGYTF
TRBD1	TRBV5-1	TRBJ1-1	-	TGCGCCAGCAGCTTGGCCGCCTTAGGGACAGGAGAAGCTTTCTTT	CASSLAALGTGEAFF
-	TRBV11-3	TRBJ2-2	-	TGTGCCAGCAGCTTACTAAGGGGATTGAACACCGGGGAGCTGTTTTTT	CASSLLRGLNTGELFF
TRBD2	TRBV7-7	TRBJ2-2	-	TGTGCCAGCAGCCTCGGGACTAGCGGGGGAAACACCGGGGAGCTGTTTTTT	CASSLGTSGGNTGELFF
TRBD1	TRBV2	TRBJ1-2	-	TGTGCCAGCAGCCGGGGACAGGGGAGAGCTAACTATGGCTACACCTTC	CASSRGQGRANYGYTF
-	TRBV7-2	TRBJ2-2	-	TGTGCCAGCAGCTTAGTGGTGATAAGCGTTACCGGGGAGCTGTTTTTT	CASSLVVISVTGELFF
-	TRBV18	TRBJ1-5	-	TGTGCCAGCTCACAATCAGAAAGCAATCAGCCCCAGCATTTT	CASSQSESNQPQHF
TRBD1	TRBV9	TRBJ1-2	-	TGTGCCAGCAGCGCTTGGACAGGGGAATATGGCTACACCTTC	CASSAWTGEYGYTF
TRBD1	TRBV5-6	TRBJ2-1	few	TGTGCCAGCAGCTTCTCCGGGACAGGGGTTCTTTCAGCCGATGAGCAGTTCTTC	CASSFSGTGVLSADEQFF
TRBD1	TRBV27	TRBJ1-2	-	TGTGCCAGCAAACCCCAGGGGGCGCGGGACTATGGCTACACCTTC	CASKPQGARDYGYTF
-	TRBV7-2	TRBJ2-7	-	TGTGCCAGCAGCTTAGTTGGCAGGACATACGAGCAGTACTTC	CASSLVGRTYEQYF
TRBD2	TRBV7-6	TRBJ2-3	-	TGTGCCAGCAGCTTGGGGAGGGGTAACACAGATACGCAGTATTTT	CASSLGRGNTDTQYF
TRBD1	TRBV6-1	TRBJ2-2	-	TGTGCCAGCAGTGAAAGGGACAGGCCCCCCGGGGAGCTGTTTTTT	CASSERDRPPGELFF
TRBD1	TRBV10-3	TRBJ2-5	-	TGTGCCATCAGTGAGGGGGCGCTTGGACAGGGGGCCGGAGAGACCCAGTACTTC	CAISEGALGQGAGETQYF
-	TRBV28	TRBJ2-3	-	TGTGCCAGCAGTCTTAGCACAGATACGCAGTATTTT	CASSLSTDTQYF
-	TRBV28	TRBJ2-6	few	TGTGCCAGCAGTTTATGGGCTTCTGGGGCCAACGTCCTGACTTTC	CASSLWASGANVLTF
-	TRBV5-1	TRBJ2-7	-	TGCGCCAGCAGCTTGGTGCGGGGCCGCTACGAGCAGTACTTC	CASSLVRGRYEQYF
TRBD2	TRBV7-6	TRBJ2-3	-	TGTGCCAGCAGCCTAACGACTAGCGGGACGCCGACGCAGTATTTT	CASSLTTSGTPTQYF
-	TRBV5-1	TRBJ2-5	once	TGCGCCAGCAGCTTATATGGAGAAGAGACCCAGTACTTC	CASSLYGEETQYF
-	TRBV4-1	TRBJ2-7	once	TGCGCCAGCAGCCAAGATGGTCGACAGACACTACAGTTC	CASSQDGRQTLQF
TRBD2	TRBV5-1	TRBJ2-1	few	TGCGCCAGCAGCTTGGGGGGCGGGAGCTCCTACAATGAGCAGTTCTTC	CASSLGGGSSYNEQFF
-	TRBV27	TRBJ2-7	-	TGTGCCAGCAGTCCCTACGATGACAGCTACGAGCAGTACTTC	CASSPYDDSYEQYF
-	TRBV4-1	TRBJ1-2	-	TGCGCCAGCAGCCAAGCGGGGGGAGTCTATGGCTACACCTTC	CASSQAGGVYGYTF
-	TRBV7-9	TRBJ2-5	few	TGTGCCAGCAGCCCTAGGAGCCAAGAGACCCAGTACTTC	CASSPRSQETQYF
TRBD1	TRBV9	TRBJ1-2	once	TGTGCCAGCAAGACCGGGACAGCTTCTAACTATGGCTACACCTTC	CASKTGTASNYGYTF
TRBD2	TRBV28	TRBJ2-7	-	TGTGCCAGCAAATCGCGCGGGAGAGGCGAGCAGTACTTC	CASKSRGRGEQYF
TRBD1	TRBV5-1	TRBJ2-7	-	TGCGCCAGCAGCTGGGACAGGGGGTACGAGCAGTACTTC	CASSWDRGYEQYF
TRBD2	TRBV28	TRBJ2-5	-	TGTGCCAGCAGCCCCGGGGGGGCCACTCAAGAGACCCAGTACTTC	CASSPGGATQETQYF
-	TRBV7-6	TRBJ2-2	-	TGTGCCAGCAGCTCCCGGGGAACCGGGGAGCTGTTTTTT	CASSSRGTGELFF
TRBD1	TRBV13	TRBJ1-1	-	TGTGCCAGCAGCCCCCGGGACAGGGCCGGAGCTTTCTTT	CASSPRDRAGAFF
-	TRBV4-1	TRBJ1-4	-	TGCGCCAGCAGCCAAGGTAGACGGGAGGGTGAAAAACTGTTTTTT	CASSQGRREGEKLFF
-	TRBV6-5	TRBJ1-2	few	TGTGCCAGCAGTTACGCCCGAGACTATGGCTACACCTTC	CASSYARDYGYTF
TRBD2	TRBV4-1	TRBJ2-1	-	TGCGCCAGCAGCCAAGATCACGGACTAGCGGGTGAGCAGTTCTTC	CASSQDHGLAGEQFF
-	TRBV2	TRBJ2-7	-	TGTGCCAGCAGTGTTGGGGCAGGGTCCTACGAGCAGTACTTC	CASSVGAGSYEQYF
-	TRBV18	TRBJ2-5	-	TGTGCCAGCTCACCACGGGCCAGTCGACAAGAGACCCAGTACTTC	CASSPRASRQETQYF
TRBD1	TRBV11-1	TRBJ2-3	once	TGTGCCAGCAGTCCACAGGGGAGTGGGTTCAGCACAGATACGCAGTATTTT	CASSPQGSGFSTDTQYF